This T cell receptor beta chain appears in the sequencing data of a study of CD8 T cells in Susac syndrome. With random hexamers, reverse transcription was performed on about 0.45 to 1 ug of RNA. The CDR3 of TCR beta was amplified by immunoSEQ multiplex PCR across 54 Vbeta and 13 Jbeta. TCRdb redid the calling of the immunoSEQ multiplex PCR reads with MiXCR, one entry per CDR3 protein. The data contain more than 95,000 distinct CDR3 sequences, about 93% of them seen just once; the ten biggest clones take up roughly 0.08%. Sequencing of TCR beta was performed on blood CD8+ and CD4+ T cells. The ends were cut back, 1 base at V and 2 bases at J, with 9 bases in the middle. This CDR3 has 15 residues. Germline values: CDR1 SGHDN, CDR2 FVKESK.

The rearrangement joins TRBV14 to TRBJ2-1; D unclear. The sample consisted of CD4+ T cells from PBMCs. The receptor's source is a human donor in good health. Written as DNA, the CDR3 is TGTGCCAGCAGCCAAGTAGACTCAGCCTACAATGAGCAGTTCTTC. Translated, it gives CASSQVDSAYNEQFF.